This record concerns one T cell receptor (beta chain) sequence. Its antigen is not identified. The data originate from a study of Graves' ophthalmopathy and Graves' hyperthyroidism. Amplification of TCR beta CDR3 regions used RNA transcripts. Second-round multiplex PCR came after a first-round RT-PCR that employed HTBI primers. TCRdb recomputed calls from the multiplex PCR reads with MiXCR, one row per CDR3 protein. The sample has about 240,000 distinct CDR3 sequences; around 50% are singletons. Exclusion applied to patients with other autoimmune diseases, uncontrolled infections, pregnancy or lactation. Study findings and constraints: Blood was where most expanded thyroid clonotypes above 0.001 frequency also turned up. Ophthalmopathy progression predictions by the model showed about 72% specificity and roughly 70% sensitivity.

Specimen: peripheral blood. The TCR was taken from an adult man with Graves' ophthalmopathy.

The CDR3 loop is CASSDLVEYEQYF. In DNA, the CDR3 is TGTGCCAGCAGTGACCTAGTCGAGTACGAGCAGTACTTC. The chain is built from TRBV2 and TRBJ2-7; no definite D call. V lost 3 bases, J lost 4 bases, and 10 bases lay in between. CDR1 and CDR2 from the germline V gene are SNHLY and FYNNEI. The CDR3 loop spans 13 amino acids.